The 10 T cell receptor beta chains listed next were all sequenced from one sample in a study of T cell responses to AZD1222 COVID-19 vaccine. Assay: immunoSEQ multiplex PCR; the TCRdb copy retains only in-frame clones and omits some. The table has about 56,000 clones, over 70% seen once. The specimen comprised peripheral blood, sampled on day 0 of AZD1222 vaccination. The receptor set was obtained from an adult in good health.

This chain uses TRBV19 with TRBJ1-5, with D unclear. The CDR3 length is 11 residues. V shed 8 bases and J shed 7 bases, with 9 bases lying between them. Per germline, CDR1 LNHDA and CDR2 SQIVND (reference sequence). The CDR3 sequence: CASDRRQPQHF. As DNA, the CDR3 is TGTGCCAGTGACCGCCGCCAGCCCCAGCATTTT.

The CDR3 nucleotides are TGCGCCAGCAGCTTGGAGGGGGGGATATCCTACGAGCAGTACTTC. Protein sequence: CASSLEGGISYEQYF. The chain employs TRBV5-1 and TRBJ2-7; D possibly corresponds to TRBD2 (7 bases). Between the trimmed V and J ends, which lost 0 bases and 1 base, there was a span of 11 bases. CDR1 is SGHRS and CDR2 is YFSETQ in the germline V gene. The CDR3 totals 15 residues.

V and J are TRBV6-5 and TRBJ2-6, with D unresolved. Trimming stripped 5 bases from V and 3 bases from J, with 8 bases between. Germline CDR1 MNHEY, CDR2 SVGAGI. The CDR3 spans 14 residues. CDR3 bases: TGTGCCAGCAGTCCCAGGTATGGGGCCAACGTCCTGACTTTC. This gives the protein CASSPRYGANVLTF.

In this sample, this clone turned up once. The chain recombines TRBV4-1 with TRBJ2-1; 8 positions agree with TRBD2. The V segment lost 5 bases and the J segment 6 bases; nucleotides outside the gene matches: 12. Per the germline V gene, CDR1 is MGHRA and CDR2 is YSYEKL. The CDR3 loop spans 16 amino acids. The CDR3: CASSSAGLAGGNEQFF. The CDR3 DNA is TGCGCCAGCAGCAGCGCCGGCCTAGCGGGTGGCAATGAGCAGTTCTTC.

This clone was observed a handful of times. The V call is TRBV3-1 (or the pseudogene TRBV3-2), the J call TRBJ2-1; a weak D match, TRBD2 (6 bases). The CDR3 consists of 15 residues. Trimming shortened V by 4 bases and J by 1 base, and 11 bases separated the two germline ends. CDR1 and CDR2 (germline): LGHDT, YNNKEL (reference sequence). CDR3 coding DNA: TGTGCCAGCAGCCTTATTGGGGGGTCCTACAATGAGCAGTTCTTC. Translated, it gives CASSLIGGSYNEQFF.

The genes are TRBV7-2 and TRBJ2-2; D is unresolved. The germline V gene encodes CDR1 SGHTA and CDR2 FQGNSA. Trimming took 6 bases from V and 4 from J, leaving 18 bases between them. There are 16 residues in the CDR3. Here the CDR3 reads CASSSPHTWSTGELFF. For the CDR3, the DNA is TGTGCCAGCAGTTCGCCCCATACATGGAGCACCGGGGAGCTGTTTTTT. Full variable domain (missing parts from reference TRBV7-2 and TRBJ2-2): GAGVSQSPSNKVTEKGKDVELRCDPISGHTALYWYRQSLGQGLEFLIYFQGNSAPDKSGLPSDRFSAERTGGSVSTLTIQRTQQEDSAVYLCASSSPHTWSTGELFFGEGSRLTVL.

The chain links TRBV27 to TRBJ2-2, with 8 bases matching TRBD1. The germline V gene encodes CDR1 MNHEY and CDR2 SMNVEV (reference sequence). Trimming at V came to 8 bases and at J to 4 bases, leaving 9 bases not matched to a gene. CDR3 length equals 15 residues. The CDR3: CASSPGRGLTGELFF. The CDR3 nucleotides read TGTGCCAGCTCCCCGGGCAGGGGGCTCACCGGGGAGCTGTTTTTT.

The V gene is TRBV5-4, the J gene TRBJ1-1; tentative D call: TRBD1 (6 bases). Germline assignment: CDR1 SGHNT and CDR2 YYREEE (reference sequence). The CDR3 totals 14 residues. V lost 5 bases and J 5 bases, leaving 16 bases between the germline ends. The CDR3 spells CASRKQGEGTEAFF. CDR3 sequence (DNA): TGTGCCAGCAGGAAACAGGGCGAGGGGACTGAAGCTTTCTTT.

The rearrangement joins TRBV15 to TRBJ1-5; a weak D match, TRBD1 (5 bases). This CDR3 comprises 16 residues. Trimming pared 3 bases from V and 4 bases from J, leaving 16 bases between. The germline gives CDR1 LNHNV, CDR2 YYDKDF (reference sequence). CDR3 bases: TGTGCCACCAGCAGCCTCTATGACAAGGGGAATCAGCCCCAGCATTTT. Translating it yields CATSSLYDKGNQPQHF.

This chain connects TRBV6-2 or TRBV6-3 to TRBJ2-1, with D hard to call. Germline V gene sequence: CDR1 MNHEY, CDR2 SVGEGT. The CDR3 length is 15 residues. Trimming removed 4 bases at V and 0 bases at J, with 10 bases between. The CDR3, as DNA: TGTGCCAGCAGTTCTCACTCCCCCTCCTACAATGAGCAGTTCTTC. Amino acid sequence: CASSSHSPSYNEQFF.